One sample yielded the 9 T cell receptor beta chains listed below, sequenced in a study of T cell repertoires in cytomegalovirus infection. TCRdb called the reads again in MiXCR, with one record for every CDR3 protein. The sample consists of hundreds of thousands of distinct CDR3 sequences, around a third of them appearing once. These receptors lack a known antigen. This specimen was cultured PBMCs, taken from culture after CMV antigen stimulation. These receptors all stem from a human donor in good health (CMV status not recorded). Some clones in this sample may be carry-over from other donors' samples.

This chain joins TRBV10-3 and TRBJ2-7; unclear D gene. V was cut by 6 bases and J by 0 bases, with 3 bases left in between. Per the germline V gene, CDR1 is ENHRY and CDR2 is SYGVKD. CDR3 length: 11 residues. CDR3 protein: CAIRPSYEQYF. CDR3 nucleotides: TGTGCCATCAGGCCCTCCTACGAGCAGTACTTC.

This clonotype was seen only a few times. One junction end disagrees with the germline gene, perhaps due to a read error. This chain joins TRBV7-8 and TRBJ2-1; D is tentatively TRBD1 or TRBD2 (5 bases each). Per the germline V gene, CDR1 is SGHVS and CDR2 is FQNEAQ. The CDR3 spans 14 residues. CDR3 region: CASSTRDPYNGQFF. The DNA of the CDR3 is TGTGCCAGCAGCACCCGGGACCCCTACAATGGGCAGTTCTTC.

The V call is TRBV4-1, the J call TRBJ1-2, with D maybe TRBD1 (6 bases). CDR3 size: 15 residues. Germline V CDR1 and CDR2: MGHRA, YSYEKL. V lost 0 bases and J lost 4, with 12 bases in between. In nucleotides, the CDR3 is TGCGCCAGCAGCCAAGAGGGAACAGGGTTCTATGGCTACACCTTC. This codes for CASSQEGTGFYGYTF.

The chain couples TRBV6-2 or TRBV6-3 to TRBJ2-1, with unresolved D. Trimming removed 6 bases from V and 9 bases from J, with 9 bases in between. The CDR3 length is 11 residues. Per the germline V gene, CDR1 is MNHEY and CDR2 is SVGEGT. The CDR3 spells CASRAGPEQFF. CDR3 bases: TGTGCCAGCAGGGCAGGTCCTGAGCAGTTCTTC.

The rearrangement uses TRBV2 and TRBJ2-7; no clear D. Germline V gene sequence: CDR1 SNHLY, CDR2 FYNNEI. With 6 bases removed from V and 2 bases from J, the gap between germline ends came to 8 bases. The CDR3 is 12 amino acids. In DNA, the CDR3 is TGTGCCAGCAGGATAACAGCCTACGAGCAGTACTTC. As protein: CASRITAYEQYF.

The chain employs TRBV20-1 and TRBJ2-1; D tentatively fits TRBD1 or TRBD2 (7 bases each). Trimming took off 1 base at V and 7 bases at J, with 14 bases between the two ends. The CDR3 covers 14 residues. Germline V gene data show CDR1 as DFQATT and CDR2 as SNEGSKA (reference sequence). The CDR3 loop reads CSARVQGGLNEQFF. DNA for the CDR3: TGCAGTGCTAGAGTCCAGGGGGGGCTAAATGAGCAGTTCTTC.

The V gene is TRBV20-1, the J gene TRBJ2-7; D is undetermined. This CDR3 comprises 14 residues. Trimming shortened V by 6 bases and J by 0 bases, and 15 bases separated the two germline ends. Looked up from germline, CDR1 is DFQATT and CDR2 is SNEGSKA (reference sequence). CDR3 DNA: TGCAGTGCACCGAGCGTTCCCACCTCCTACGAGCAGTACTTC. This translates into CSAPSVPTSYEQYF.

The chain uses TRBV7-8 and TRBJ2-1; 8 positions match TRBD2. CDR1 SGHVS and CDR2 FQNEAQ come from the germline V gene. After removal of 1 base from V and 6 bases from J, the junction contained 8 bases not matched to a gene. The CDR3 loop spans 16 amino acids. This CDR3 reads CASSLVSSGLPNEQFF. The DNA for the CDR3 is TGTGCCAGCAGCTTAGTCTCTAGCGGGCTTCCCAATGAGCAGTTCTTC.

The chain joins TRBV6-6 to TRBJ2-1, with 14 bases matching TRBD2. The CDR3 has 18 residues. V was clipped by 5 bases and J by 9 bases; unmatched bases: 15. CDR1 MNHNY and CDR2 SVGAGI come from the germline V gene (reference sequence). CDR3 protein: CASSQRRLAGGRIGEQFF. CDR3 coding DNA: TGTGCCAGCAGTCAGAGAAGACTAGCGGGGGGGCGGATCGGTGAGCAGTTCTTC.